This TCR beta chain was sequenced in a study of T cell clonality in common variable immunodeficiency. Measured with immunoSEQ multiplex PCR; TCRdb has only the in-frame clones, and not every one. Observed in the sample are under 45,000 clones, none of them singletons. The germline CDR1 and CDR2 sequences are SGHTA and FQGNSA. The CDR3 is 12 residues long. This clone showed up many times. The read is 3 residues too short to cover the CDR3 end, so that end is filled in from the germline J gene. Each donor provided about 5 to 8 ml of heparinized whole blood. This clonotype was sampled from a person aged 18-70 years in good health. V usage is TRBV7-2 and J usage is TRBJ1-4; D gene uncertain. Sequenced sample: peripheral blood mononuclear cells. CDR3 DNA (partial): TGTGCCAGCACCCCGGTCCAAGGGAAA. It specifies CASTPVQGK. The full CDR3 is CASTPVQGKLFF.